This section outlines one T cell receptor (beta chain) sequence together with its context. It has no known antigen specificity. Per-base qualities were not stored, and no clone one base away is much larger. This record belongs to a study of T cell repertoires in cytomegalovirus infection (dated by TCRdb to between 2017 and 2020). With respect to the entire study: Alongside well-studied HLA-B-restricted epitopes, the peptide stimulations were aimed at recently identified HLA-C-restricted CMV epitopes, whose presentation resists viral immunomodulation. Donor HLA type was relevant to the analysis, because carriage of CMV infection together with the matching HLA type was indicated by public TCR beta signatures. What the authors observed across the whole study: Carriers of CMV infection plus the relevant HLA type were discriminated by the cumulative frequency of public TCR beta family members in the study cohort and in an independent roughly 370-donor cohort. In the ex vivo response, HLA-C-restricted CMV-specific TCR beta clonotypes were dominant, and in two of eight donors the single most frequent clonotype came from this HLA-C-restricted group.

Data came from an Illumina HiSeq 1500. TCRdb reran the public reads through fastp at Q25 and MiXCR, keeping productive beta chains. Under each unique CDR3 protein, matching rows form one entry showing the most common genes and DNA. This sample holds some 800,000 distinct CDR3 sequences; just under 30% were observed only once. The top ten hold around 13% of the sample. V gives up 3 bases and J gives up 6 bases, and the segment between their germline ends measures 19 bases. CDR1 is given as SEHNR and CDR2 as FQNEAQ, both from the germline V gene (reference sequence). The CDR3 measures 16 amino acids from cysteine to phenylalanine. The CDR3 DNA has 48 bases and is translated from base 1. In the paper's terms, the treatment or condition label means: in vitro stimulation with specific CMV peptide epitopes to enrich CMV-specific T cells.

This receptor was identified in a human donor in good health (CMV status not recorded). Some clones in this sample may be carry-over from other donors' samples. The sample consisted of cultured CD8+ T cells from PBMCs, taken from culture after CMV antigen stimulation. The chain links TRBV7-9 with TRBJ2-3, with TRBD1 tentatively as D gene (5 bases match). The CDR3 sequence is CASSFRLDTFVDTQYF. DNA sequence: TGTGCCAGCAGCTTTAGGCTGGACACTTTCGTCGATACGCAGTATTTT.